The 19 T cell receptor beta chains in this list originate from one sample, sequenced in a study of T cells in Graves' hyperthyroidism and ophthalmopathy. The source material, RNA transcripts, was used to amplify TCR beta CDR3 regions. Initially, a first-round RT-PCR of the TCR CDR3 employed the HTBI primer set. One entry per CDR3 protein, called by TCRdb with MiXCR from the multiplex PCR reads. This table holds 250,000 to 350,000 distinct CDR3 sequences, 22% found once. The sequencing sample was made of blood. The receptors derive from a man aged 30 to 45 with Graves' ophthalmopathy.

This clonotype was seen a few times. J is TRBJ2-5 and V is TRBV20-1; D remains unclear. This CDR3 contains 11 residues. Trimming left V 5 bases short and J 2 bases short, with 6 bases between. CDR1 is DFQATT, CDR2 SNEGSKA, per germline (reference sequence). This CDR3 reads CSAGDQETQYF. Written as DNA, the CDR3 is TGCAGTGCTGGGGATCAAGAGACCCAGTACTTC.

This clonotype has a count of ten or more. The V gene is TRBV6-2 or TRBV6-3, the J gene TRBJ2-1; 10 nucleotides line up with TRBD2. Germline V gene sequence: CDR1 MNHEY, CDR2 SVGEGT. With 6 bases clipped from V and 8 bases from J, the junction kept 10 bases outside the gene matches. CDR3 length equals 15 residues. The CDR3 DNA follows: TGTGCCAGCAGGACGACGGGTAGCGGGAGGCATGAGCAGTTCTTC. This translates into CASRTTGSGRHEQFF.

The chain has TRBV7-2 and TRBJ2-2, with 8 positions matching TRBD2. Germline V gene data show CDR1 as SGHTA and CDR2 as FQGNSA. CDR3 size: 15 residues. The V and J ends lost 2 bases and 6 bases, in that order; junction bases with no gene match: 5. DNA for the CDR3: TGTGCCAGCAGCTTATCGCGGGAGGCTTCCGGGGAGCTGTTTTTT. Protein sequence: CASSLSREASGELFF.

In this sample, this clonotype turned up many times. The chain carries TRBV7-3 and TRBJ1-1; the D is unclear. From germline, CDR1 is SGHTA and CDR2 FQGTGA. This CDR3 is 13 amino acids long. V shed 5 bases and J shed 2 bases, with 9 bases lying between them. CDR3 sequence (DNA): TGTGCCAGCAGCCAGGTCAGCAACACTGAAGCTTTCTTT. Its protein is CASSQVSNTEAFF.

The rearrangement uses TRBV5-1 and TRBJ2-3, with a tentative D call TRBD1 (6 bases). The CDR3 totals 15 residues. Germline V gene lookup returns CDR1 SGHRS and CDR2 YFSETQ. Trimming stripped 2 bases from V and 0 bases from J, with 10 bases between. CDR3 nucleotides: TGCGCCAGCAGCTTCAGGGGACCTAGCACAGATACGCAGTATTTT. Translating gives CASSFRGPSTDTQYF.

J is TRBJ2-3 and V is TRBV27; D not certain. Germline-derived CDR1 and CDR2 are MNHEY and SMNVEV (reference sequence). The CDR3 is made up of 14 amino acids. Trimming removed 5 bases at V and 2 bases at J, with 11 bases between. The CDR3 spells CASSPVPDTDTQYF. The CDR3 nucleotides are TGTGCCAGCAGTCCGGTCCCCGACACAGATACGCAGTATTTT.

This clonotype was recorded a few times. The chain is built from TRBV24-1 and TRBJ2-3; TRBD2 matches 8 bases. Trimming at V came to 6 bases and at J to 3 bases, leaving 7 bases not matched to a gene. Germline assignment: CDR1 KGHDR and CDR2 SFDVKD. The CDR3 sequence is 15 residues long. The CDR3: CATSNSGSLTDTQYF. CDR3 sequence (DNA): TGTGCCACCAGTAACAGCGGGAGTTTGACAGATACGCAGTATTTT.

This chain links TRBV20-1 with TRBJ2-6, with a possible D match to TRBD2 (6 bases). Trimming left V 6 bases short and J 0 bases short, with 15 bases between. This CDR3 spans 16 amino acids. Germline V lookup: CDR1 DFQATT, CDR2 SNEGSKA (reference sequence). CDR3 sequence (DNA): TGCAGTGCCCCTTCGGGACTTGTCTCTGGGGCCAACGTCCTGACTTTC. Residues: CSAPSGLVSGANVLTF.

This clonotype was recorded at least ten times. In nucleotides, the CDR3 is TGTGCCAGCAGCGCACCCTCGACTAGTGGCAATGAGCAGTTCTTC. Translation gives CASSAPSTSGNEQFF. The gene calls are TRBV13 and TRBJ2-1; perhaps TRBD2 as D (6 bases). CDR1 and CDR2 (germline): PRHDT, FYEKMQ (reference sequence). CDR3 size: 15 residues. With 5 bases removed from V and 6 bases from J, the gap between germline ends came to 17 bases.

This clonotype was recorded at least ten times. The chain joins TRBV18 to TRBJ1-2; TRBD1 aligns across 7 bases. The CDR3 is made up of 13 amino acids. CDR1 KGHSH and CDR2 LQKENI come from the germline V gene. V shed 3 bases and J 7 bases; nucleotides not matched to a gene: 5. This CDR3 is CASSPGTEVGYTF. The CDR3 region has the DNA TGTGCCAGCTCACCCGGGACAGAGGTTGGCTACACCTTC.

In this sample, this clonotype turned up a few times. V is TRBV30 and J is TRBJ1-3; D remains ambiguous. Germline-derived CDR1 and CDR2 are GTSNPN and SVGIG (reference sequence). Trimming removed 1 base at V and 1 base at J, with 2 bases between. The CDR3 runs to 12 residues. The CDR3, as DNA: TGTGCCTGGAGTGCTTCTGGAAACACCATATATTTT. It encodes CAWSASGNTIYF.

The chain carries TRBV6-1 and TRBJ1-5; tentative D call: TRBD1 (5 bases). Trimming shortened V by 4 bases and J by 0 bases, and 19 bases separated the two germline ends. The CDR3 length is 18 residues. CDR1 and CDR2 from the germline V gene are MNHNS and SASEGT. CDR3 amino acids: CASSGQGLVGISNQPQHF. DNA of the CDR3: TGTGCCAGCAGTGGGCAGGGTCTGGTTGGGATTAGCAATCAGCCCCAGCATTTT.

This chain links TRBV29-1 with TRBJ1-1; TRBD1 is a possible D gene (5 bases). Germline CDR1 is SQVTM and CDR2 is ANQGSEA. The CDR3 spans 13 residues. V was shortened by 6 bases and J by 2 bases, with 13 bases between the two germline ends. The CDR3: CSVQGLDNTEAFF. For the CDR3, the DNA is TGCAGCGTCCAGGGACTGGATAACACTGAAGCTTTCTTT.

The CDR3 protein is CASSNRDRPYNEQFF. The CDR3 DNA is TGTGCCAGCAGCAACCGGGACAGGCCCTACAATGAGCAGTTCTTC. The rearrangement links TRBV13 to TRBJ2-1, with 8 positions matching TRBD1. This CDR3 is 15 amino acids long. J was trimmed by 2 bases and V by 5 bases; bases with no gene match: 5. CDR1 PRHDT and CDR2 FYEKMQ come from the germline V gene (reference sequence).

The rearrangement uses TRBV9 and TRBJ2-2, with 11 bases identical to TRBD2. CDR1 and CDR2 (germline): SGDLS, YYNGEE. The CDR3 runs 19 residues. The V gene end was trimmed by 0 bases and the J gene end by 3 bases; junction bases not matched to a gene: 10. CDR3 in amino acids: CASSVGLAGRESHTGELFF. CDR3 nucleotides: TGTGCCAGCAGCGTAGGACTAGCGGGACGCGAATCTCACACCGGGGAGCTGTTTTTT.

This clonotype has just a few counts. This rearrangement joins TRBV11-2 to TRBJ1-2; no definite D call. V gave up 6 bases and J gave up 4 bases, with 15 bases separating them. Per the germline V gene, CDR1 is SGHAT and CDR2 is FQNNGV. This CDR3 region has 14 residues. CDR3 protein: CASSPPRTIYGYTF. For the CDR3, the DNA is TGTGCCAGCAGTCCCCCCCGGACCATCTATGGCTACACCTTC.

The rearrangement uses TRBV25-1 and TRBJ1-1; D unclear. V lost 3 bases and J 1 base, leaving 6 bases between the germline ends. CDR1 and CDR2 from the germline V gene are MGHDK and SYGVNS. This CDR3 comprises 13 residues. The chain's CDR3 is CASSDLRNTEAFF. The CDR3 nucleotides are TGTGCCAGCAGTGACCTACGGAACACTGAAGCTTTCTTT. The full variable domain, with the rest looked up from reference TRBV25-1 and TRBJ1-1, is EADIYQTPRYLVIGTGKKITLECSQTMGHDKMYWYQQDPGMELHLIHYSYGVNSTEKGDLSSESTVSRIRTEHFPLTLESARPSHTSQYLCASSDLRNTEAFFGQGTRLTVV.

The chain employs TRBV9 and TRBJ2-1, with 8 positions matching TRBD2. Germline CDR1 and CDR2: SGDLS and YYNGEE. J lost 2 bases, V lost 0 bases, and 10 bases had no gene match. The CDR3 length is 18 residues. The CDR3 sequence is CASSVGVPGLAAYNEQFF. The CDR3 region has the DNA TGTGCCAGCAGCGTAGGGGTCCCAGGACTAGCAGCCTACAATGAGCAGTTCTTC.

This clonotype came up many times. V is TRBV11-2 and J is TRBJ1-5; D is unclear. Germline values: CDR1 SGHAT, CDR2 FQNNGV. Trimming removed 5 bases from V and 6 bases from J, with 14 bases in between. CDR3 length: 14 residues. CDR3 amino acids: CASSTTGGSQPQHF. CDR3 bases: TGTGCCAGCAGCACGACGGGTGGGTCTCAGCCCCAGCATTTT. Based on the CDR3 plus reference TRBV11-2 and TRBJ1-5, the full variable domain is EAGVAQSPRYKIIEKRQSVAFWCNPISGHATLYWYQQILGQGPKLLIQFQNNGVVDDSQLPKDRFSAERLKGVDSTLKIQPAKLEDSAVYLCASSTTGGSQPQHFGDGTRLSIL.